This T cell receptor beta chain was documented in a study of control samples from healthy donors and cancer patients. Clones were sequenced by immunoSEQ multiplex PCR, and TCRdb holds only the in-frame ones, with some missing. Among approximately 130,000 clones listed, around nine tenths were seen once. J gave up 8 bases and V 5 bases, and 19 bases lay outside the gene matches. The CDR3 runs 17 residues. Germline V gene data show CDR1 as SGHTA and CDR2 as FQGNSA. The origin of this receptor is a man aged 25 to 40 in good health. J is TRBJ2-7 and V is TRBV7-2, with 9 bases fitting TRBD1. Sequenced: blood. The CDR3 DNA reads TGTGCCAGCAGCCTCGCCGGGACAGGGACAACACCCGACAAGCAGTACTTC. Amino acid sequence: CASSLAGTGTTPDKQYF.